Sequencing of this T cell receptor beta chain was carried out in a study of T-cell memory formation after mild COVID-19. The study, taken as a whole, reports: Nothing confirmed that second-wave clones peaking on day 37 were specific for SARS-CoV-2. Memory from before infection featured some responding clones, which suggests cross-reactive memory joined.

Comments on this clonotype: The antigen is not known.

TCRdb re-analysed the 5' RACE reads in MiXCR, keeping a single row per CDR3 protein. The table includes fewer than 450,000 distinct CDR3 sequences, around 21% detected once. The origin of this receptor is an adult woman who had mild COVID-19 (a few samples of this study predate the infection). Cell type and time point are not known. The specimen sequenced was PBMCs or a T cell subset sorted from them (not recorded which).

The CDR3 here is CASRSLTGTRVGNEQFF. The DNA of the CDR3 is TGTGCCAGCAGGTCCCTAACCGGGACTAGGGTGGGGAATGAGCAGTTCTTC. The J gene is TRBJ2-1, the V gene TRBV12-3 or TRBV12-4; 8 nucleotides match TRBD2. The V gene end was trimmed by 6 bases and the J gene end by 7 bases; junction bases not matched to a gene: 17. The CDR3 is 17 residues long.